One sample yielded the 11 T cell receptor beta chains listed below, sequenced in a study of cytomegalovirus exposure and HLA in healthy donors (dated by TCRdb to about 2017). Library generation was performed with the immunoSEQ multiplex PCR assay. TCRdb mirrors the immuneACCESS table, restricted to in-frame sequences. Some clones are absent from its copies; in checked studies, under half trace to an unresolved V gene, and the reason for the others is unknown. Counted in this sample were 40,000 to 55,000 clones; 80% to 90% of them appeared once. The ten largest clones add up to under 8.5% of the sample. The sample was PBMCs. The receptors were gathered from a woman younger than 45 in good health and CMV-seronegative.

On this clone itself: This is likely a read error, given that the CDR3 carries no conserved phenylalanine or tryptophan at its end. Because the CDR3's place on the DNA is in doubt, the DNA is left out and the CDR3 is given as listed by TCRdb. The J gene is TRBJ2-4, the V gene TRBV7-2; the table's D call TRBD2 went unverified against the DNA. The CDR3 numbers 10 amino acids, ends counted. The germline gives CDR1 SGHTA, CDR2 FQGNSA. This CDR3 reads CASSVKPGVL.

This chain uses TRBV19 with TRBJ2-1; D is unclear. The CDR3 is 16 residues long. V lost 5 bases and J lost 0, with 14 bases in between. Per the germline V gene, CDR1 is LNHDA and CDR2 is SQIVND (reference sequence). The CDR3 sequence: CASSLPTPSSYNEQFF. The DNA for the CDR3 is TGTGCCAGTAGTCTCCCGACCCCTAGCTCCTACAATGAGCAGTTCTTC.

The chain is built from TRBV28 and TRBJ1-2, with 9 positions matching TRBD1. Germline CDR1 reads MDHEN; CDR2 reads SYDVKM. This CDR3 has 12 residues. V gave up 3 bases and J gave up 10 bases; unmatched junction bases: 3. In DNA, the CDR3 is TGTGCCAGCAGTTTGGGGACAGGGTTCTACACCTTC. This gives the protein CASSLGTGFYTF.

This chain's CDR3 is CASSLINSRVGGYTF. The CDR3 nucleotides are TGTGCCAGCAGCTTGATAAATAGCAGGGTGGGGGGCTACACCTTC. The V gene is TRBV5-4, the J gene TRBJ1-2, with D possibly TRBD1 on 5 matching bases. The V end lost 1 base, the J end lost 8 bases, and 18 bases lay between the germline ends. Germline-derived CDR1 and CDR2 are SGHNT and YYREEE (reference sequence). This CDR3 is built from 15 residues.

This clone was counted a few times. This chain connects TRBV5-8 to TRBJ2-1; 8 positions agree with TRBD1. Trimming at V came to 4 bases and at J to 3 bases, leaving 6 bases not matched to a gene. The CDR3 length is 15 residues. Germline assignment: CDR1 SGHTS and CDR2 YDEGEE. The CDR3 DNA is TGTGCCAGCAGCACCTTGACAGGGGTCTACAATGAGCAGTTCTTC. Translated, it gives CASSTLTGVYNEQFF.

The CDR3 DNA reads TGTGCCAGCAGACTTCGGGACAGGGTCAACTATGGCTACACCTTC. It specifies CASRLRDRVNYGYTF. V and J are TRBV7-6 and TRBJ1-2; TRBD1 matches at 9 bases. After removal of 6 bases from V and 2 bases from J, the junction contained 7 bases not matched to a gene. CDR3 length: 15 amino acids. The V gene's germline CDR1 is SGHVS and CDR2 FNYEAQ.

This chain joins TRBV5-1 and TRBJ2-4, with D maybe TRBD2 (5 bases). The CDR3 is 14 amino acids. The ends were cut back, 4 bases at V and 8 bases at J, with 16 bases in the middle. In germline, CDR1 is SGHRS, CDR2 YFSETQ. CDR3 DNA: TGCGCCAGCAGCCCGCTCGGGGTGGCCGACATTCAGTACTTC. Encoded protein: CASSPLGVADIQYF.

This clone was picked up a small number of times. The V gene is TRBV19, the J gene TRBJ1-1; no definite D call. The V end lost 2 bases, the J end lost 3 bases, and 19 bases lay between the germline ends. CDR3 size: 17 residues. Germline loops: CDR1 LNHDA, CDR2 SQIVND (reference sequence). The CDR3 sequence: CASSIPFQEDKDTEAFF. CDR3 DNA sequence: TGTGCCAGTAGTATACCATTTCAGGAGGATAAGGACACTGAAGCTTTCTTT.

The CDR3 region has the DNA TGTGCCAGCAGCCAGACAGGGGGCGCCCCGGCCGATACGCAGTATTTT. The encoded protein is CASSQTGGAPADTQYF. This rearrangement joins TRBV7-2 to TRBJ2-3, with 10 bases that match TRBD1. CDR1 SGHTA and CDR2 FQGNSA come from the germline V gene. The V gene end was trimmed by 5 bases and the J gene end by 6 bases; junction bases not matched to a gene: 11. The CDR3 covers 16 residues.

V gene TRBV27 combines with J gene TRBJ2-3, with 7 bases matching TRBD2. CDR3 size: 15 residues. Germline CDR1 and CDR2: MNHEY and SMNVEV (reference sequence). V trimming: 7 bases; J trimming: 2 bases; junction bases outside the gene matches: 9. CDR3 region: CASNSRSGNTDTQYF. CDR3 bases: TGTGCCAGCAACTCGCGGAGCGGGAACACAGATACGCAGTATTTT.

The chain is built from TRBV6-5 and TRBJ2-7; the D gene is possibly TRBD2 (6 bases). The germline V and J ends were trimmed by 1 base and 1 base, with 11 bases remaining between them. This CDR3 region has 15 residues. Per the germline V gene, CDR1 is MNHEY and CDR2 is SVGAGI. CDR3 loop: CASSYFAEGSYEQYF. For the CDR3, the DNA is TGTGCCAGCAGTTACTTCGCGGAGGGGTCCTACGAGCAGTACTTC.